This TCR beta chain was sequenced during a study of T cells in Graves' hyperthyroidism and ophthalmopathy (dated by TCRdb to about 2019). Broadly, across the study: Peripheral blood was collected at initial diagnosis, before any treatment. According to the paper, TCR Vbeta CDR3 sequencing was carried out on 135 peripheral blood samples, which came from 40 to 45 ophthalmopathy, some 73 hyperthyroidism and roughly 17 progressor patients. Thyroid tissue and blood T-cell repertoires from roughly 6 Graves' hyperthyroidism patients were also compared in the study. The roughly 91 discovery patients were randomly divided into training and test sets at a 7:3 ratio. Once sampling was done, hyperthyroidism patients were given methimazole at a starting dose of 30 mg daily, whereas ophthalmopathy patients were given high-dose intravenous methylprednisolone. Whether ophthalmopathy could be predicted prospectively was tested in an independent validation cohort made up of 18 to 20 hyperthyroidism patients plus 17 patients who later progressed to ophthalmopathy. A discovery cohort of roughly 96 patients, roughly 45 with Graves' ophthalmopathy and 55 to 60 with stable Graves' hyperthyroidism, was used to find distinguishing TCR V-J signatures.

Study-level results and caveats: Ophthalmopathy was separated from stable hyperthyroidism by a 13 V-J signature model, with approximately 90% sensitivity and about 81% specificity obtained in cross-validation and 80%/75% obtained in testing. Most expanded thyroid clonotypes (frequency above 0.001) were also detected in blood, suggesting blood repertoires may reflect thyroid immune responses. Sample size was not statistically predetermined, and investigators were not blinded to group allocation. In validation, the model predicted progression to ophthalmopathy with roughly 66% sensitivity and less than 75% specificity, a median of around six months before onset.

Stable Graves' hyperthyroidism was defined as the absence of progression to ophthalmopathy over 18 months of follow-up. Hyperthyroidism patients were newly diagnosed, had a disease duration of under 2 months, and were aged 18 to 65 years. Exclusion was applied to patients with uncontrolled infections, other autoimmune diseases, pregnancy or lactation. Diagnoses were established on the basis of clinical symptoms, serum thyroxine and TRAb, thyroid ultrasound, and orbital computed tomography. PBMCs were separated from 10 ml of fresh peripheral blood using Ficoll-Paque density gradient centrifugation. Trizol reagent was used to extract total RNA, and RNA quality was then checked on an Agilent 2100 Bioanalyzer. Many counts were recorded for this clonotype. Its antigen is not yet known. No much larger clonotype is one base removed from it; base qualities were not supplied. The TCR beta CDR3 regions were amplified from RNA transcripts. The TCR CDR3 was subjected to a first round of RT-PCR using the HTBI primer set and the Qiagen OneStep RT-PCR kit. Libraries were constructed in a second round of multiplex PCR, after which size selection and purification were performed. Sequencing of the libraries was done on an Illumina HiSeq2000 using paired-end 100 bp reads. Per the authors' processing: SOAPnuke was used to process the raw data, removing reads that contained adapters or uncalled bases, had a mean Phred below 15, or lacked an exact match to the constant primer or identifier. COPE v1.2.5 was used to merge the high-quality paired reads, and each unique nucleotide sequence was defined as a clonotype. Clonotypes were aligned to IMGT TRBV, TRBD and TRBJ reference segments using MiTCR v1.1. The analysis included only V-J combinations with a frequency above 0.0001, which together covered more than 99% of the repertoires. A TCS score was defined as the ratio of F50 (clonal expansion) to E x V (chaos), with BLOSUM62-based TCRdist applied between CDR3 peptides within each V-J. Welch's t-statistics and random forest reduced fewer than 600 V-J features to roughly 13, which were used in a naive Bayes classifier (R e1071). The public reads were reprocessed in TCRdb via fastp at Q25 and MiXCR, keeping in-frame beta chains. Rows are unified per CDR3 protein, each entry keeping the most common DNA and genes. What appears here as the V and J calls and clone size reflects TCRdb's work, not the paper's. The sample data list under 800,000 distinct CDR3 sequences, and around 15% of these were observed just once. Jointly, the top ten make up roughly 10% of the sample.

Trimming leaves V shorter by 2 bases and J shorter by 0 bases, with the junction holding 10 bases beyond the gene matches. For CDR1 and CDR2, the germline V gene (reference sequence) lists DFQATT and SNEGSKA. Including the terminal cysteine and phenylalanine, the CDR3 comprises 16 residues. Only CDR3 DNA is held: 48 bases, read in frame from base 1. The sequence derives from a woman aged 18-29 years with Graves' hyperthyroidism. The sequencing input was blood. Recombination linked TRBV20-1 to TRBJ2-7, with 7 junctional bases fitting TRBD1. Here is the DNA: TGCAGTGCTAGACTGCCTGGACAGGTCCTCTCCTACGAGCAGTACTTC. Its protein product is CSARLPGQVLSYEQYF.